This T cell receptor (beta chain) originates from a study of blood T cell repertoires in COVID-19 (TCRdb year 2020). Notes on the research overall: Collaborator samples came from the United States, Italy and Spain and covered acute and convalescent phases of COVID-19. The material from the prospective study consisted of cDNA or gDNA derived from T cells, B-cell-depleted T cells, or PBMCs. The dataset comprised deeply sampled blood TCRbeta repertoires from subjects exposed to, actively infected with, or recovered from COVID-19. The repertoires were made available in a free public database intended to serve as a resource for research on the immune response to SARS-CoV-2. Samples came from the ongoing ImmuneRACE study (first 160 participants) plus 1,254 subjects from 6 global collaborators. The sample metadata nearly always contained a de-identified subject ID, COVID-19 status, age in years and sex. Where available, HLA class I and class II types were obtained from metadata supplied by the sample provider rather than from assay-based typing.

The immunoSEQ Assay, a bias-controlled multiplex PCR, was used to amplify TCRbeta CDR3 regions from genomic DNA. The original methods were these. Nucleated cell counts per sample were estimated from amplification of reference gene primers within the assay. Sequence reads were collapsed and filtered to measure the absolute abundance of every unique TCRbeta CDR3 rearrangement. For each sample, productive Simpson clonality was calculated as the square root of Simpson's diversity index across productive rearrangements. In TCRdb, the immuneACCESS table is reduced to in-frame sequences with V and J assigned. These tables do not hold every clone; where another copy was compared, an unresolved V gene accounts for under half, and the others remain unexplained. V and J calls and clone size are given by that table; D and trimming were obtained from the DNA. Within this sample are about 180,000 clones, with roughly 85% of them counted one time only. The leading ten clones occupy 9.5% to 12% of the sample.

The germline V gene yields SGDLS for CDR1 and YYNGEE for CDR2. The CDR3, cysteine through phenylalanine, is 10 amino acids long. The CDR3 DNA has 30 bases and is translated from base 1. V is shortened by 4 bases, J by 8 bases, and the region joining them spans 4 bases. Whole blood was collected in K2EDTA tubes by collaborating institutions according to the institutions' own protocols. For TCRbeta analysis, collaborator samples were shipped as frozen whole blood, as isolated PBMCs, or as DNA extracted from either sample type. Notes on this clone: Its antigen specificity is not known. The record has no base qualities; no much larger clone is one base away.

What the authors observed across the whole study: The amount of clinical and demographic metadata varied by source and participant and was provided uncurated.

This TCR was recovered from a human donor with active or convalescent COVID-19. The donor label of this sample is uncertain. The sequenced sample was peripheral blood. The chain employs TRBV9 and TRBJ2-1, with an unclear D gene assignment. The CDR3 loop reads CASSPDEQFF. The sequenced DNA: TGTGCCAGCAGCCCAGATGAGCAGTTCTTC.